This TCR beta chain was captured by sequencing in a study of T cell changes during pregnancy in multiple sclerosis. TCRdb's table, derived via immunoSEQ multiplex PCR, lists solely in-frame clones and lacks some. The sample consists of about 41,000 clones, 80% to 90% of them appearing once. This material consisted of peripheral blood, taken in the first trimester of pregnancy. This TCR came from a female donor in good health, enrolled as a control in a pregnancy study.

CDR3 protein: CARLGGDPAKNTEAFF. The CDR3 DNA reads as TGCGCCAGACTAGGGGGGGACCCGGCAAAGAACACTGAAGCTTTCTTT. The chain carries TRBV4-1 and TRBJ1-1, with a possible D match to TRBD1 (6 bases). CDR1 is MGHRA, CDR2 YSYEKL, per germline. The ends were cut back, 9 bases at V and 1 base at J, with 21 bases in the middle. The CDR3 spans 16 residues.